This T cell receptor (beta chain) was profiled in a study of sequential checkpoint blockade in melanoma (dated by TCRdb to the late 2010s). With regard to the full study: In a 1:1 randomization, patients received either first-line nivolumab then ipilimumab (arm A) or ipilimumab then nivolumab (arm B). Maintenance nivolumab came after each of the two trial sequences. Overall results and qualifications from the work: The model for predicting response that combines TCR metrics with mutation burden needs to be validated in larger, independent patient cohorts.

What this sample's treatment or condition label stands for: randomized to nivolumab then ipilimumab (arm A) or the reverse (arm B). None of the trial patients had been given prior DNA-damaging chemotherapy. Live CD3+CD8+ cells negative for CD19 and CD56 were sorted from thawed PBMCs on a FACS Aria II flow cytometer. Samples came from patients with melanoma in CheckMate 064, a randomized, open-label phase II trial of sequential checkpoint blockade. Leukapheresis was used to collect peripheral blood mononuclear cells, which were then purified with Ficoll-Paque and frozen in human serum with roughly 10% DMSO. Purity of sorted blood CD3+CD8+ cells was verified at >95% immediately after sorting, followed by DNA extraction. Of note for this clone: It has no known antigen specificity. No per-base quality is available; no much larger clone lies one base away.

The germline V gene encodes CDR1 GTSNPN and CDR2 SVGIG (reference sequence). Relative to germline, V is missing 2 bases and J is missing 1 base, with 8 bases of the junction outside any gene match. Reading from cysteine to phenylalanine, the CDR3 counts 17 amino acids. Just CDR3 DNA is preserved here, 51 bases in frame from base 1. TCRbeta CDR3 regions were immunosequenced from genomic DNA with the immunoSEQ Assay. Prior to high-throughput sequencing, genomic DNA was amplified by bias-controlled multiplex PCR. The source study handled its data this way. To quantify the absolute abundance of each unique TCRbeta CDR3 region, the sequences were collapsed and filtered. Clonality, defined as 1 minus Pielou's evenness, was calculated using productive rearrangements only. A previously published method was used to identify clones whose frequencies were significantly greater in on-treatment samples than in baseline samples. Held by TCRdb, this immuneACCESS table contains in-frame sequences only and omits some clones. Under half of the omission traces to an unresolved V gene where checked; the cause of the rest is unknown. That table supplies the V and J calls and clone size; D and trimming were determined from the DNA. Across this sample there are about 28,000 clones, with about 88% seen only once. 14% of the sample belongs to the ten largest clones.

This specimen consisted of CD8+ T cells sorted from blood (inferred from file names), obtained from a patient given nivolumab and ipilimumab in sequence. The chain is made from TRBV30 and TRBJ2-7, with TRBD2 identical over 13 junction bases. The TCR originated in a human donor with melanoma. The CDR3 amino acid sequence is: CAWSLGTSGIRSYEQYF. The sequenced DNA: TGTGCCTGGAGTCTTGGGACTAGCGGGATCCGATCCTACGAGCAGTACTTC.